This T cell receptor (beta chain) was documented in a study of T cells in Graves' hyperthyroidism and ophthalmopathy. Regarding the study as a whole: Ophthalmopathy was distinguished from stable hyperthyroidism by 13 V-J signatures.

This CDR3 spans 15 amino acids. In germline, CDR1 is LNHNV, CDR2 YYDKDF (reference sequence). V shed 5 bases, J shed 5 bases, and the junction held 5 bases outside the gene matches. Amplification of TCR beta CDR3 regions was performed using RNA transcripts as template. TCR CDR3 regions were first amplified by RT-PCR with HTBI primers. TCRdb reprocessed the multiplex PCR reads via MiXCR and lists one record per CDR3 protein. The data hold over 700,000 distinct CDR3 sequences, with around 20% observed a single time. Regarding this clonotype: Its antigen is unknown.

The rearrangement links TRBV15 to TRBJ2-3; 12 bases match TRBD2. The sequencing input was blood. The receptor comes from a woman between 50 and 59 years old with Graves' hyperthyroidism that later progressed to Graves' ophthalmopathy. The CDR3 DNA follows: TGTGCCACCAGCGGGAGGACTAGCGGGGTAGATACGCAGTATTTT. It codes for CATSGRTSGVDTQYF. Full variable domain (rest looked up from reference TRBV15 and TRBJ2-3): DAMVIQNPRYQVTQFGKPVTLSCSQTLNHNVMYWYQQKSSQAPKLLFHYYDKDFNNEADTPDNFQSRRPNTSFCFLDIRSPGLGDTAMYLCATSGRTSGVDTQYFGPGTRLTVL.